These 14 T cell receptor beta chains were sequenced from one sample in a study of blood T cells in healthy people across ages. Combining a sample-barcoded 5' primer with a J-beta primer mix, a second PCR ran for roughly 7 to 12 cycles. MiXCR, applied by TCRdb to the 5' RACE reads, yields one record per CDR3 protein. The repertoire includes some 1.5 million distinct CDR3 sequences, 40% to 45% of them detected once, and 4% sits in the top ten. The specimen sequenced was blood. Receptors originate from a woman aged 18-29 years in good health.

V and J are TRBV29-1 and TRBJ2-7; the D call may be TRBD1 or TRBD2 (5 bases each). Trimming took 2 bases from V and 6 from J, leaving 14 bases between them. The CDR3 totals 13 residues. Looked up from germline, CDR1 is SQVTM and CDR2 is ANQGSEA. Here the CDR3 DNA reads TGCAGCGTTGAACCGGGGCTGGGGGTCGAGCAGTACTTC. It codes for CSVEPGLGVEQYF.

There are a few counts of this clonotype. CDR3 in amino acids: CASRKQGNEQFF. For the CDR3, the DNA is TGTGCCAGCAGGAAACAGGGCAATGAGCAGTTCTTC. The V and J genes are TRBV3-1 and TRBJ2-1; tentative D call: TRBD1 (6 bases). The CDR3 covers 12 residues. The V gene lost 6 bases and the J gene lost 6 bases, with 9 bases spanning the gap. CDR1 is LGHDT and CDR2 is YNNKEL in the germline V gene (reference sequence).

This rearrangement joins TRBV20-1 to TRBJ2-2; TRBD2 matches at 9 bases. Germline values: CDR1 DFQATT, CDR2 SNEGSKA (reference sequence). Losses at the gene ends were 3 bases for V and 2 bases for J; bases not matched to a gene: 13. CDR3 size: 18 residues. The CDR3 DNA sequence: TGCAGTGCTAGTACCCTAAGCGCGGGAGGGCTTAACACCGGGGAGCTGTTTTTT. Amino acid sequence: CSASTLSAGGLNTGELFF.

This clonotype was counted between two and nine times. The chain joins TRBV18 to TRBJ1-4, with 7 bases aligning to TRBD1. CDR1 and CDR2 from the germline V gene are KGHSH and LQKENI. V dropped 3 bases and J dropped 13; count of bases not matched to a gene: 14. The CDR3 has 15 amino acids. CDR3 nucleotides: TGTGCCAGCTCACCCGGACAGGTACACGATGGAGCACTGTTTTTT. Protein product: CASSPGQVHDGALFF.

The chain uses TRBV4-3 and TRBJ2-1, with D possibly matching TRBD2 (6 bases). The CDR3 extends over 14 amino acids. Trimming removed 2 bases from V and 9 bases from J, with 14 bases in between. In germline, CDR1 is LGHNA, CDR2 YSLEER. CDR3 sequence (DNA): TGCGCCAGCAGCCAAATCATCCCCGGGAGTGAGCAGTTCTTC. This codes for CASSQIIPGSEQFF.

This chain connects TRBV10-3 to TRBJ1-5; no firm D call. Germline CDR1 is ENHRY and CDR2 is SYGVKD. The CDR3 is made up of 14 amino acids. V was pared by 2 bases and J by 7 bases, with 12 bases between. The DNA for the CDR3 is TGTGCCATCAGTGAGGGAGGAGAAGAACAGCCCCAGCATTTT. This sequence encodes CAISEGGEEQPQHF.

This clonotype was observed a handful of times. The genes are TRBV9 and TRBJ1-2; D perhaps matches TRBD1 (5 bases). The germline CDR1 and CDR2 sequences are SGDLS and YYNGEE. The V end lost 0 bases, the J end lost 8 bases, and 11 bases lay between the germline ends. The CDR3 length is 13 residues. This chain's CDR3 is CASSVGGGTGYTF. The CDR3 nucleotides are TGTGCCAGCAGCGTAGGTGGGGGTACGGGCTACACCTTC.

The chain uses TRBV6-2 or TRBV6-3 and TRBJ2-7; no firm D call. The germline V gene has CDR1 MNHEY and CDR2 SVGEGT. Trimming removed 1 base at V and 3 bases at J, with 10 bases between. The CDR3 is 14 residues long. CDR3 sequence (DNA): TGTGCCAGCAGTTACTACGGCAGGTGCTACGAGCAGTACTTC. Translation: CASSYYGRCYEQYF.

The V and J genes are TRBV12-3 or TRBV12-4 and TRBJ2-3; D may correspond to TRBD1 or TRBD2 (5 bases each). This CDR3 is 17 amino acids long. Trimming cost V 4 bases and J 2 bases, with 19 bases left between them. CDR3 loop: CASSSRGSKRTTDTQYF. The CDR3 DNA reads as TGTGCCAGCAGTTCTCGGGGCAGCAAGAGGACCACAGATACGCAGTATTTT.

The V and J genes are TRBV5-1 and TRBJ2-1, with D hard to call. This CDR3 has 15 amino acids. Trimming cost V 3 bases and J 0 bases, with 10 bases left between them. Germline CDR1 reads SGHRS; CDR2 reads YFSETQ. The CDR3: CASSWAYGSYNEQFF. Written as DNA, the CDR3 is TGCGCCAGCAGCTGGGCCTATGGCTCCTACAATGAGCAGTTCTTC.

The J gene is TRBJ2-4, the V gene TRBV4-3; 10 positions match TRBD2. The tail of the sequence fits TRBJ2-7 better, so the J call may be wrong. Per the germline V gene, CDR1 is LGHNA and CDR2 is YSLEER. This CDR3 is 15 amino acids long. The CDR3 here is CASSRGSGGAGEQYF. The CDR3 DNA reads as TGCGCCAGCAGCCGAGGCAGCGGGGGGGCCGGCGAGCAGTACTTC.

This chain uses TRBV12-3 or TRBV12-4 with TRBJ1-4; D may be TRBD1 (5 bases). This CDR3 has 14 amino acids. Trimming left V 2 bases short and J 7 bases short, with 11 bases between. CDR3 loop: CASSLRQRGEKLFF. CDR3 nucleotides: TGTGCCAGCAGTTTAAGGCAGAGGGGTGAAAAACTGTTTTTT.

This clonotype came up a few times. The V and J genes are TRBV4-1 and TRBJ2-1; D is perhaps TRBD1 (6 bases). Deletions cut 0 bases from V and 2 bases from J, with 11 bases between. CDR1 and CDR2 from the germline V gene are MGHRA and YSYEKL. This CDR3 has 16 residues. Here the CDR3 DNA reads TGCGCCAGCAGCCAAGAAAAGAAGGGGGCCTACAATGAGCAGTTCTTC. This codes for CASSQEKKGAYNEQFF.

This clonotype was seen more than once but under ten times. The V and J genes are TRBV20-1 and TRBJ2-1; D is unresolved. CDR1 DFQATT and CDR2 SNEGSKA come from the germline V gene (reference sequence). Trimming removed 1 base at V and 0 bases at J, with 10 bases between. This CDR3 has 15 amino acids. Written as DNA, the CDR3 is TGCAGTGCTAGAGTGGGTAGCCCCTCCTACAATGAGCAGTTCTTC. It codes for CSARVGSPSYNEQFF.